One and the same sample provided the 23 T cell receptor beta chains below, sequenced in a study of T cell responses to AZD1222 COVID-19 vaccine. The method was immunoSEQ multiplex PCR; TCRdb's version includes in-frame clones alone and lacks a portion of them. The sample holds approximately 180,000 clones, approximately 94% seen once. The sequenced sample was peripheral blood, obtained 28 days after the second dose of the MenACWY control vaccine. All receptors come from an adult who received the MenACWY meningococcal vaccine as a control.

Written as DNA, the CDR3 is TGTGCCAGTAGTATAGCACAAGGACTAGCGGAGACCCAGTACTTC. Protein product: CASSIAQGLAETQYF. The genes are TRBV19 and TRBJ2-5, with 9 bases identical to TRBD2. J gave up 5 bases and V 1 base, and 5 bases lay outside the gene matches. The CDR3 contains 15 residues. Germline V lookup: CDR1 LNHDA, CDR2 SQIVND (reference sequence).

The V and J genes are TRBV3-1 (or the pseudogene TRBV3-2) and TRBJ1-3; no clear D. The CDR3 is 15 residues long. CDR1 is LGHDT, CDR2 YNNKEL, per germline (reference sequence). The V and J ends lost 7 bases and 0 bases respectively, with 13 bases between them. The CDR3 DNA is TGTGCCAGCACCTTTGGCCCGGACTCTGGAAACACCATATATTTT. Encoded protein: CASTFGPDSGNTIYF.

The chain links TRBV7-3 to TRBJ2-2, with TRBD2 matching 7 bases. The CDR3 loop spans 17 amino acids. Germline V gene sequence: CDR1 SGHTA, CDR2 FQGTGA. V shed 0 bases and J 2 bases; nucleotides not matched to a gene: 6. The CDR3 DNA follows: TGTGCCAGCAGCTTAACAGGGACTACTTTAAACACCGGGGAGCTGTTTTTT. Translating gives CASSLTGTTLNTGELFF.

The J gene is TRBJ1-3, the V gene TRBV10-3; D not certain. The V and J ends lost 3 bases and 2 bases respectively, with 14 bases between them. Germline V gene lookup returns CDR1 ENHRY and CDR2 SYGVKD. This CDR3 region has 16 residues. CDR3 sequence: CAISDLGRTTGNTIYF. In DNA, the CDR3 is TGTGCCATCAGTGATTTGGGGAGGACCACTGGAAACACCATATATTTT.

V gene TRBV10-3 combines with J gene TRBJ2-2; 9 nucleotides line up with TRBD2. Germline values: CDR1 ENHRY, CDR2 SYGVKD. This CDR3 comprises 15 residues. The ends lost 6 bases at V and 5 bases at J; junction bases unmatched: 7. Written as DNA, the CDR3 is TGTGCCATCAGAGGGGATAGCGGGAGTACCGGGGAGCTGTTTTTT. This codes for CAIRGDSGSTGELFF.

The chain combines TRBV19 with TRBJ1-1; no reliable D call. Germline V gives CDR1 LNHDA, CDR2 SQIVND (reference sequence). Deletions cut 1 base from V and 2 bases from J, with 14 bases between. CDR3 size: 16 residues. The CDR3 here is CASSIGGSTFNTEAFF. Here the CDR3 DNA reads TGTGCCAGTAGTATAGGAGGCAGCACGTTTAACACTGAAGCTTTCTTT.

This clone came up a few times. The CDR3 sequence: CASSFPSTEAFF. CDR3 sequence (DNA): TGCGCCAGCAGCTTCCCATCCACTGAAGCTTTCTTT. The genes are TRBV5-1 and TRBJ1-1; no clear D gene. Per germline, CDR1 SGHRS and CDR2 YFSETQ. The germline V and J ends were trimmed by 2 bases and 4 bases, with 6 bases remaining between them. This CDR3 comprises 12 residues.

The chain uses TRBV7-2 and TRBJ1-5, with TRBD1 matching over 7 bases. The V gene end was trimmed by 5 bases and the J gene end by 6 bases; junction bases not matched to a gene: 4. The CDR3 has 13 amino acids. CDR1 SGHTA and CDR2 FQGNSA come from the germline V gene. DNA of the CDR3: TGTGCCAGCAGCCCGACAGGGACTCAGCCCCAGCATTTT. Protein sequence: CASSPTGTQPQHF.

This clone was counted only a few times. V gene TRBV7-9 combines with J gene TRBJ2-5; perhaps TRBD2 as D (5 bases). V lost 5 bases to trimming and J lost 0 bases, with 16 bases between them. From germline, CDR1 is SEHNR and CDR2 FQNEAQ (reference sequence). The CDR3 totals 16 residues. The CDR3 DNA sequence: TGTGCCAGCAGCGGCCGGGAAGGCACCTACCAAGAGACCCAGTACTTC. Translating it yields CASSGREGTYQETQYF.

This sequence joins TRBV7-2 and TRBJ1-6; the D gene is possibly TRBD1 (5 bases). Trimming cost V 3 bases and J 12 bases, with 15 bases left between them. Germline CDR1 and CDR2: SGHTA and FQGNSA. The CDR3 runs to 14 residues. For the CDR3, the DNA is TGTGCCAGCAGCTTCGGTGGTGGGGCACTACCCCTCCACTTT. As protein: CASSFGGGALPLHF.

The genes are TRBV2 and TRBJ1-5; 7 bases are a match to TRBD1. V was pared by 6 bases and J by 9 bases, with 8 bases of the junction left unmatched. This CDR3 region has 13 residues. CDR1 and CDR2 (germline): SNHLY, FYNNEI. This chain's CDR3 is CASRGEGARPQHF. The CDR3 DNA reads as TGTGCCAGCAGGGGGGAGGGGGCGAGGCCCCAGCATTTT.

V and J are TRBV18 and TRBJ2-1, with D hard to call. Trimming cost V 6 bases and J 7 bases, with 10 bases left between them. The CDR3 consists of 12 residues. Germline CDR1 is KGHSH and CDR2 is LQKENI. The CDR3 DNA reads TGTGCCAGCTCGGCAACAGCAAATGAGCAGTTCTTC. Its translation: CASSATANEQFF.

This clone was seen only a few times. The J gene is TRBJ2-7, the V gene TRBV28, with unresolved D. Trimming removed 4 bases at V and 1 base at J, with 14 bases between. This CDR3 spans 15 amino acids. CDR1 is MDHEN and CDR2 is SYDVKM in the germline V gene. The DNA of the CDR3 is TGTGCCAGCAGTTATGTTTTGGCAGCTTCCTACGAGCAGTACTTC. Translating gives CASSYVLAASYEQYF.

The chain recombines TRBV6-1 with TRBJ1-4, with D possibly matching TRBD1 (6 bases). Trimming stripped 0 bases from V and 0 bases from J, with 8 bases between. Per the germline V gene, CDR1 is MNHNS and CDR2 is SASEGT. CDR3 length: 16 residues. DNA for the CDR3: TGTGCCAGCAGTGAAGCTAGGGGGGCAACTAATGAAAAACTGTTTTTT. Encoded protein: CASSEARGATNEKLFF.

The chain uses TRBV24-1 and TRBJ2-2; no clear D gene. The CDR3 contains 12 residues. Germline V lookup: CDR1 KGHDR, CDR2 SFDVKD. Trimming stripped 2 bases from V and 16 bases from J, with 13 bases between. The CDR3 nucleotides are TGTGCCACCAGTGATTCTAGTCTTTGGAAGTTTTTT. This gives the protein CATSDSSLWKFF.

The J gene is TRBJ1-3, the V gene TRBV28, with TRBD1 matching over 7 bases. Trimming at V came to 4 bases and at J to 0 bases, leaving 6 bases not matched to a gene. The CDR3 is made up of 16 amino acids. Germline CDR1 reads MDHEN; CDR2 reads SYDVKM. The CDR3 coding sequence is TGTGCCAGCAGTTCGGCGGGGACAGTCTCTGGAAACACCATATATTTT. Its translation: CASSSAGTVSGNTIYF.

The rearrangement links TRBV12-5 to TRBJ1-1; perhaps TRBD1 as D (6 bases). This CDR3 comprises 12 residues. The germline V gene encodes CDR1 LGHNT and CDR2 FRNRAP. V lost 6 bases and J 4 bases, leaving 9 bases between the germline ends. CDR3 DNA: TGTGCTAGTGGCCAGGGGTTCACTGAAGCTTTCTTT. Translation gives CASGQGFTEAFF. Filled out from reference TRBV12-5 and TRBJ1-1, the complete variable domain reads DARVTQTPRHKVTEMGQEVTMRCQPILGHNTVFWYRQTMMQGLELLAYFRNRAPLDDSGMPKDRFSAEMPDATLATLKIQPSEPRDSAVYFCASGQGFTEAFFGQGTRLTVV.

The CDR3 here is CASSEFPTAGRYEQYF. Here the CDR3 DNA reads TGTGCCAGCAGTGAATTCCCGACGGCGGGACGCTACGAGCAGTACTTC. The chain couples TRBV6-1 to TRBJ2-7; D might be TRBD2 (6 bases). CDR1 is MNHNS, CDR2 SASEGT, per germline. V was cut by 2 bases and J by 3 bases, with 17 bases left in between. This CDR3 spans 16 amino acids.

The rearrangement links TRBV5-1 to TRBJ2-3; 12 bases line up with TRBD2. The germline V gene encodes CDR1 SGHRS and CDR2 YFSETQ. The J segment lost 6 bases and the V segment lost 5 bases, leaving 7 bases of the junction unmatched. The CDR3 length is 15 residues. The CDR3 DNA sequence: TGCGCCAGCAGGACTAGCGGGAGAGCCTGGGATACGCAGTATTTT. The encoded protein is CASRTSGRAWDTQYF.

V and J are TRBV6-5 and TRBJ2-5; D is perhaps TRBD2 (5 bases). This CDR3 has 14 residues. In germline, CDR1 is MNHEY, CDR2 SVGAGI. V lost 7 bases to trimming and J lost 4 bases, with 16 bases between them. CDR3 DNA sequence: TGTGCCAGCACCGCCGTGAGGGCCGCAGAGACCCAGTACTTC. Translating it yields CASTAVRAAETQYF.

The chain carries TRBV18 and TRBJ1-2; D ambiguous. This CDR3 has 16 residues. Germline CDR1 and CDR2: KGHSH and LQKENI. The V end lost 1 base, the J end lost 8 bases, and 20 bases lay between the germline ends. The CDR3 DNA is TGTGCCAGCTCACCACAAATGGGCATCAAGGGCCAGGGCTACACCTTC. This codes for CASSPQMGIKGQGYTF. Supplemented by reference TRBV18 and TRBJ1-2, the full variable domain reads NAGVMQNPRHLVRRRGQEARLRCSPMKGHSHVYWYRQLPEEGLKFMVYLQKENIIDESGMPKERFSAEFPKEGPSILRIQQVVRGDSAAYFCASSPQMGIKGQGYTFGSGTRLTVV.

The J gene is TRBJ2-2, the V gene TRBV11-3; D remains unclear. V was shortened by 3 bases and J by 5 bases, with 16 bases between the two germline ends. Germline CDR1 and CDR2: SGHNT and YENEEA. The CDR3 spans 16 residues. The CDR3 bases are TGTGCCAGCAGCTTTCTTTATAAGGCGCAAACCGGGGAGCTGTTTTTT. It codes for CASSFLYKAQTGELFF.

In its sample, this clone was seen once. The chain is built from TRBV7-3 and TRBJ2-3; 9 nucleotides align to TRBD1. J lost 4 bases, V lost 5 bases, and 7 bases had no gene match. The germline V gene has CDR1 SGHTA and CDR2 FQGTGA. The CDR3 sequence is 15 residues long. The CDR3 DNA follows: TGTGCCAGCAGCCCAGGACAGGGGTTACCAGATACGCAGTATTTT. This gives the protein CASSPGQGLPDTQYF.